This T cell receptor beta chain derives from a study of blood T cell repertoires in COVID-19. Original processing methods: Amplification of reference gene primers was used by the study to estimate nucleated cell counts. Assay: immunoSEQ multiplex PCR; the TCRdb copy retains only in-frame clones and omits some. Clone size and the V and J calls come from that table; the DNA yielded D and trimming. This table has 300,000 or so clones, around 89% appearing once. V lost 4 bases and J lost 5; bases outside the gene matches: 7. The germline V gene encodes CDR1 SGHTA and CDR2 FQGTGA. CDR3 length: 15 residues.

The sample consisted of peripheral blood. The receptor's source is a man younger than 35 who had recovered from COVID-19. The chain joins TRBV7-3 to TRBJ2-2, with 7 positions matching TRBD1. The CDR3 spells CASSSRTGHTGELFF. CDR3 DNA sequence: TGTGCCAGCAGCTCCCGGACAGGCCATACCGGGGAGCTGTTTTTT.